These 13 T cell receptor beta chains were all obtained from the same sample, sequenced in a study of spatial heterogeneity in lung cancer. TCRdb reprocessed the 5' RACE reads via MiXCR and lists one record per CDR3 protein. The profile shows around 41,000 distinct CDR3 sequences, 20% to 25% of them singletons. Time point specified: blood at routine non-recurrence follow-up after resection. The specimen comprised PBMCs, sampled at follow-up. The receptors were gathered from a female donor with early-stage non-small cell lung cancer.

This clonotype was counted ten times or more. The J gene is TRBJ2-5, the V gene TRBV19, with D unresolved. CDR3 length: 12 amino acids. Trimming took off 5 bases at V and 5 bases at J, with 9 bases between the two ends. Germline-derived CDR1 and CDR2 are LNHDA and SQIVND (reference sequence). The CDR3 loop reads CASSSRLETQYF. In nucleotides, the CDR3 is TGTGCCAGTAGTTCGAGATTGGAGACCCAGTACTTC.

This clonotype was counted a few times. At one boundary the junction diverges from the germline segment, which might be a read error. V gene TRBV7-9 combines with J gene TRBJ2-6; D unresolved. CDR1 and CDR2 from the germline V gene are SEHNR and FQNEAQ (reference sequence). The CDR3 length is 18 residues. CDR3: CVSSPLRSSLAGANVLTF. The CDR3 region has the DNA TGTGTCAGCAGCCCCCTTCGGAGTAGCTTAGCCGGGGCCAACGTCCTGACTTTC.

This clonotype was detected only a few times. This rearrangement joins TRBV7-6 to TRBJ2-1; 9 nucleotides line up with TRBD1. The CDR3 contains 14 residues. Germline CDR1 is SGHVS and CDR2 is FNYEAQ. The V segment lost 3 bases and the J segment 10 bases; nucleotides outside the gene matches: 7. The CDR3 DNA is TGTGCCAGCAGCTTTGGGGGACAGGGAGGAGAGCAGTTCTTC. This encodes CASSFGGQGGEQFF.

This clonotype was counted ten times or more. CDR3 sequence (DNA): TGCGCCAGCAGTGCCACAGGGTCCTACGAGCAGTACTTC. It encodes CASSATGSYEQYF. This sequence joins TRBV5-1 and TRBJ2-7, with a tentative D call TRBD1 (6 bases). Germline V gives CDR1 SGHRS, CDR2 YFSETQ. V gave up 5 bases and J gave up 1 base, with 10 bases separating them. CDR3 size: 13 residues.

This chain connects TRBV7-8 to TRBJ2-3; D may correspond to TRBD1 or TRBD2 (6 bases each). The CDR3 runs to 15 residues. Germline assignment: CDR1 SGHVS and CDR2 FQNEAQ. V dropped 5 bases and J dropped 4 bases, with 16 bases sitting between them. The CDR3 DNA is TGTGCCAGCAGCGTCGGGGGCCGTGTTCCAGATACGCAGTATTTT. This codes for CASSVGGRVPDTQYF.

The chain joins TRBV15 to TRBJ1-1, with D tentatively TRBD1 (6 bases). The length of the CDR3 is 13 residues. V gave up 5 bases and J gave up 10 bases, with 17 bases separating them. From germline, CDR1 is LNHNV and CDR2 YYDKDF (reference sequence). In DNA, the CDR3 is TGTGCCACCAGCTGGGAACAGGGTGGACGAGCTTTCTTT. This translates into CATSWEQGGRAFF.

The chain is built from TRBV12-3 or TRBV12-4 and TRBJ2-1; TRBD1 might be the D (5 bases). The CDR3 is 13 amino acids. V was clipped by 1 base and J by 7 bases, with 8 bases between them. In DNA, the CDR3 is TGTGCCAGCAGTTTAGACTCAGGGAATGAGCAGTTCTTC. It codes for CASSLDSGNEQFF.

The CDR3 DNA sequence: TGTGCCACACGTCTAGCGGGACTCAATGAGCAGTTCTTC. Its protein product is CATRLAGLNEQFF. J is TRBJ2-1 and V is TRBV6-1, with 9 bases aligning to TRBD2. This CDR3 spans 13 amino acids. Germline V gene data show CDR1 as MNHNS and CDR2 as SASEGT. The V gene end was trimmed by 10 bases and the J gene end by 6 bases; junction bases not matched to a gene: 7.

This clonotype was seen a few times. V and J are TRBV6-5 and TRBJ2-5, with 7 bases aligning to TRBD2. The V segment lost 0 bases and the J segment 7 bases; nucleotides outside the gene matches: 5. Germline-derived CDR1 and CDR2 are MNHEY and SVGAGI. This CDR3 is built from 14 residues. CDR3 loop: CASSYSGGLRTQYF. The CDR3 DNA is TGTGCCAGCAGTTACTCGGGGGGACTACGGACCCAGTACTTC.

Many counts were recorded for this clonotype. The chain uses TRBV5-5 and TRBJ2-5, with D possibly TRBD2 on 6 matching bases. Germline V gene lookup returns CDR1 SGHKS and CDR2 YYEKEE (reference sequence). With 5 bases removed from V and 3 bases from J, the gap between germline ends came to 11 bases. The CDR3 spans 13 residues. CDR3 residues: CASSFTGEETQYF. CDR3 nucleotide sequence: TGTGCCAGCAGTTTTACGGGAGAAGAGACCCAGTACTTC.

This clonotype was seen a handful of times. The chain is built from TRBV7-3 and TRBJ1-1, with D unresolved. V shed 1 base and J shed 5 bases, with 8 bases lying between them. The CDR3 is 13 residues long. Germline V gene data show CDR1 as SGHTA and CDR2 as FQGTGA. The CDR3 here is CASSLNAGTEAFF. CDR3 nucleotide sequence: TGTGCCAGCAGCTTAAACGCGGGGACTGAAGCTTTCTTT.

This clonotype was counted between two and nine times. V is TRBV30 and J is TRBJ1-5; no reliable D call. Germline CDR1 is GTSNPN and CDR2 is SVGIG (reference sequence). CDR3 length equals 14 residues. The V and J ends lost 3 bases and 6 bases respectively, with 15 bases between them. For the CDR3, the DNA is TGTGCCTGGAGCAAAGGAGGCCCCGGTCAGCCCCAGCATTTT. Residues: CAWSKGGPGQPQHF.

At least ten counts were recorded for this clonotype. V gene TRBV7-2 combines with J gene TRBJ2-3, with D possibly matching TRBD2 (6 bases). CDR3 length: 13 amino acids. Germline loops: CDR1 SGHTA, CDR2 FQGNSA. The germline V and J ends were trimmed by 6 bases and 1 base, with 8 bases remaining between them. The CDR3, as DNA: TGTGCCAGCAGATCGGGGGGCACAGATACGCAGTATTTT. It codes for CASRSGGTDTQYF.